Sequencing of this TCR beta chain was carried out in a study of cytomegalovirus exposure and HLA in healthy donors. Amplification used 60 Vbeta primers and 13 Jbeta primers. Produced via immunoSEQ multiplex PCR; TCRdb's table is partial and in-frame only. The table records roughly 60,000 clones, approximately 83% of them present only once. The germline V gene has CDR1 LNHDA and CDR2 SQIVND (reference sequence). The CDR3 runs to 15 residues. V was trimmed by 4 bases and J by 7 bases, leaving 14 bases between them. The sequence was obtained from a man younger than 40 in good health and CMV-seronegative. Sequencing was performed on PBMCs. This chain links TRBV19 with TRBJ1-6; D possibly corresponds to TRBD1 (6 bases). CDR3 sequence reads: CASSTLQGGNSPLHF. CDR3 bases: TGTGCCAGTAGTACCCTACAGGGCGGCAATTCACCCCTCCACTTT.